This TCR beta chain was recorded in a study of cytomegalovirus exposure and HLA in healthy donors. Findings of the study overall: CMV serostatus alone was available as immune exposure information. It was reported that TCR beta sequences correctly inferred the HLA-A and HLA-B alleles for most subjects.

60 Vbeta and 13 Jbeta primers were used in PCR. Libraries were prepared by immunoSEQ multiplex PCR; TCRdb keeps only in-frame clonotypes and omits some of them. The sample holds under 150,000 clones, 75% to 80% seen once. Details on this clone: Antigen unknown.

Sequenced input: PBMCs. The TCR was taken from a woman in her forties or fifties in good health and CMV-seronegative.

In DNA, the CDR3 is TGTGCCAGCAGTGAAACGACAGGGGGGCACGAGCAGTACTTC. Protein product: CASSETTGGHEQYF. The chain has TRBV6-1 and TRBJ2-7, with 9 bases fitting TRBD1. The ends lost 2 bases at V and 5 bases at J; junction bases unmatched: 4. Looked up from germline, CDR1 is MNHNS and CDR2 is SASEGT. The CDR3 loop spans 14 amino acids.